This is a list of T cell receptor beta chains from one sample in a study of blood T cell repertoires in COVID-19. Data came from immunoSEQ multiplex PCR; TCRdb stores just in-frame clones and leaves some out. The sample lists around 130,000 clones; 70% to 85% were seen once. Sequenced: peripheral blood. The receptor source for this set is a woman between 65 and 79 years old with acute or convalescent COVID-19. The CDR3 runs from the conserved cysteine through the conserved F or W. D genes are given only for firm matches. Size tells how often a clone was seen (once, few, many) or the class of an expanded clone, and some rows leave it out.

j_call: TRBJ1-4; clone_size: few; d_call: NA; v_call: TRBV21-1; cdr3_nt: TGTGCCAGCAGCATGGAAGCTAGGACTAATGAAAAACTGTTTTTT; cdr3_aa: CASSMEARTNEKLFF
j_call: TRBJ2-3; clone_size: NA; d_call: NA; v_call: TRBV12-3/TRBV12-4; cdr3_nt: TGTGCCAGCAGTTTAGAACTCCTGACTAGGCAGTATTTT; cdr3_aa: CASSLELLTRQYF
j_call: TRBJ1-5; clone_size: once; d_call: TRBD1; v_call: TRBV24-1; cdr3_nt: TGTGCCACCAGTGACCCCCACAGGGGTGGCAATCAGCCCCAGCATTTT; cdr3_aa: CATSDPHRGGNQPQHF
j_call: TRBJ1-2; clone_size: NA; d_call: NA; v_call: TRBV6-5; cdr3_nt: TGTGCCGCCGGGGGGGGGTACGACTATGGCTACACCTTC; cdr3_aa: CAAGGGYDYGYTF
j_call: TRBJ1-2; clone_size: few; d_call: NA; v_call: TRBV12-3/TRBV12-4; cdr3_nt: TGTGCCTCCGGAGCTAACTATGGCTACACCTTC; cdr3_aa: CASGANYGYTF
j_call: TRBJ1-5; clone_size: NA; d_call: TRBD1; v_call: TRBV2; cdr3_nt: TGTGCCAGCCGAAAAGGGGTGACAGGGGGCAATCAGCCCCAGCATTTT; cdr3_aa: CASRKGVTGGNQPQHF
j_call: TRBJ1-5; clone_size: NA; d_call: NA; v_call: TRBV18; cdr3_nt: TGTGCCAGCTCACCCCTCGCCGCGGGCAATCAGCCCCAGCATTTT; cdr3_aa: CASSPLAAGNQPQHF
j_call: TRBJ2-1; clone_size: NA; d_call: NA; v_call: TRBV15; cdr3_nt: TGTGCCACCAGCAAAGAGCCAGGGCAGCGCGGCAATGAGCAGTTCTTC; cdr3_aa: CATSKEPGQRGNEQFF
j_call: TRBJ1-1; clone_size: NA; d_call: NA; v_call: TRBV24-1; cdr3_nt: TGTGCCACCAGTGATCTAACGACCGGGAAGGCTTTCTTT; cdr3_aa: CATSDLTTGKAFF
j_call: TRBJ1-1; clone_size: NA; d_call: NA; v_call: TRBV4-1; cdr3_nt: TGCGCCAGCAGCCAAGATGTGAGGACTGAAGCTTTCTTT; cdr3_aa: CASSQDVRTEAFF
j_call: TRBJ1-3; clone_size: NA; d_call: NA; v_call: TRBV5-1; cdr3_nt: TGCGCCAGCAGCCCCCCACGGAGCTCTGGAAACACCATATATTTT; cdr3_aa: CASSPPRSSGNTIYF
j_call: TRBJ1-5; clone_size: NA; d_call: NA; v_call: TRBV7-8; cdr3_nt: TGTGCCAGCAGCTCCGACCGGGGAAACAATCAGCCCCAGCATTTT; cdr3_aa: CASSSDRGNNQPQHF
j_call: TRBJ2-1; clone_size: NA; d_call: NA; v_call: TRBV5-1; cdr3_nt: TGCGCCAGCAGCCGAACAGACGATTCCTACAATGAGCAGTTCTTC; cdr3_aa: CASSRTDDSYNEQFF
j_call: TRBJ1-1; clone_size: NA; d_call: TRBD1; v_call: TRBV2; cdr3_nt: TGTGCCAGCAGTCCCGGGACAGGTGAGGTAATCTTT; cdr3_aa: CASSPGTGEVIF
j_call: TRBJ2-3; clone_size: NA; d_call: TRBD2; v_call: TRBV4-2; cdr3_nt: TGTGCCAGCAGCCATAGGGGGCTAGCGGGGGACACAGATACGCAGTATTTT; cdr3_aa: CASSHRGLAGDTDTQYF
j_call: TRBJ2-1; clone_size: NA; d_call: TRBD2; v_call: TRBV7-8; cdr3_nt: TGTGCCAGCAGCACAGGGACTAGCGGGGTCATGAATGAGCAGTTCTTC; cdr3_aa: CASSTGTSGVMNEQFF
j_call: TRBJ2-3; clone_size: NA; d_call: NA; v_call: TRBV3-1/TRBV3-2; cdr3_nt: TGTGCCAGCAGCATAACGGGTAGCACAGATACGCAGTATTTT; cdr3_aa: CASSITGSTDTQYF
j_call: TRBJ2-5; clone_size: NA; d_call: TRBD1; v_call: TRBV13; cdr3_nt: TGTGCCAGCAGCTCAAGCCTACAGGGGGCTGGGGAGACCCAGTACTTC; cdr3_aa: CASSSSLQGAGETQYF
j_call: TRBJ2-3; clone_size: NA; d_call: TRBD1; v_call: TRBV5-4; cdr3_nt: TGTGCCAGCAGCCGGAGTGCCGGGACAGGGGGCCCAGATACGCAGTATTTT; cdr3_aa: CASSRSAGTGGPDTQYF
j_call: TRBJ2-2; clone_size: NA; d_call: NA; v_call: TRBV2; cdr3_nt: TGTGCCAGCAGACGGACCGGGGAGCTGTTTTTT; cdr3_aa: CASRRTGELFF
j_call: TRBJ1-3; clone_size: NA; d_call: NA; v_call: TRBV4-3; cdr3_nt: TGCGCCAGCAGCCAAGAATACAGGATACGCTCTGGAAACACCATATATTTT; cdr3_aa: CASSQEYRIRSGNTIYF
j_call: TRBJ1-1; clone_size: NA; d_call: NA; v_call: TRBV5-1; cdr3_nt: TGCGCCAGCAGCGCACAGGGAGTCAACACTGAAGCTTTCTTT; cdr3_aa: CASSAQGVNTEAFF
j_call: TRBJ2-1; clone_size: NA; d_call: NA; v_call: TRBV5-1; cdr3_nt: TGCGCCAGCAGCCCAACCGGGAAGATAAATGAGCAGTTCTTC; cdr3_aa: CASSPTGKINEQFF
j_call: TRBJ1-2; clone_size: NA; d_call: NA; v_call: TRBV9; cdr3_nt: TGTGCCAGCAGCCTGACGCCTCTTGAGGACTATGGCTACACCTTC; cdr3_aa: CASSLTPLEDYGYTF
j_call: TRBJ1-5; clone_size: NA; d_call: NA; v_call: TRBV10-2; cdr3_nt: TGCGCCAGCAGTGCCACAGGGTATCGTCAGCCCCAGCATTTT; cdr3_aa: CASSATGYRQPQHF
j_call: TRBJ2-1; clone_size: NA; d_call: TRBD2; v_call: TRBV9; cdr3_nt: TGTGCCAGCAGCGTAGTTGCGGGGGGCCACAATGAGCAGTTCTTC; cdr3_aa: CASSVVAGGHNEQFF
j_call: TRBJ1-6; clone_size: NA; d_call: TRBD1; v_call: TRBV27; cdr3_nt: TGTGCCAGCAGTTGGACAGGCAATACCTATAATTCACCCCTCCACTTT; cdr3_aa: CASSWTGNTYNSPLHF
j_call: TRBJ2-7; clone_size: NA; d_call: NA; v_call: TRBV4-3; cdr3_nt: TGCGCCAGCAGCCGGGAGGACAGGACCTACGAGCAGTACTTC; cdr3_aa: CASSREDRTYEQYF
j_call: TRBJ1-1; clone_size: NA; d_call: TRBD1; v_call: TRBV19; cdr3_nt: TGTGCCAGTAGTGCTGACAGGGGGCTTACTGAAGCTTTCTTT; cdr3_aa: CASSADRGLTEAFF
j_call: TRBJ2-3; clone_size: NA; d_call: NA; v_call: TRBV14; cdr3_nt: TGTGCCAGCAGCCGACAGGTCTCCACAGATACGCAGTATTTT; cdr3_aa: CASSRQVSTDTQYF
j_call: TRBJ2-2; clone_size: NA; d_call: TRBD2; v_call: TRBV7-2; cdr3_nt: TGTGCCAGCAGCCGCGGACTAGCGGGGGGGTCGGCCGGGGAGCTGTTTTTT; cdr3_aa: CASSRGLAGGSAGELFF
j_call: TRBJ1-1; clone_size: NA; d_call: NA; v_call: TRBV5-8; cdr3_nt: TGTGCCAGCAGCTCCACAGGGATTCTTACTGAAGCTTTCTTT; cdr3_aa: CASSSTGILTEAFF
j_call: TRBJ2-5; clone_size: few; d_call: NA; v_call: TRBV9; cdr3_nt: TGTGCCAGCAGCCCGATGGGGGGAGAGACCCAGTACTTC; cdr3_aa: CASSPMGGETQYF
j_call: TRBJ2-5; clone_size: NA; d_call: TRBD1; v_call: TRBV9; cdr3_nt: TGTGCCAGCAGCGTTCGGACAGGGTCGTCAGAGACCCAGTACTTC; cdr3_aa: CASSVRTGSSETQYF
j_call: TRBJ2-5; clone_size: NA; d_call: TRBD2; v_call: TRBV11-3; cdr3_nt: TGTGCCAGCAGCCCAAAGACTAGCCCCCAAGAGACCCAGTACTTC; cdr3_aa: CASSPKTSPQETQYF
j_call: TRBJ2-1; clone_size: NA; d_call: TRBD2; v_call: TRBV15; cdr3_nt: TGTGCCACCGGATCCTCTGCGGCTAGCGGGGGGCCGAGCTCCTACAATGAGCAGTTCTTC; cdr3_aa: CATGSSAASGGPSSYNEQFF
j_call: TRBJ2-1; clone_size: NA; d_call: NA; v_call: TRBV25-1; cdr3_nt: TGTGCCAGCAGTGAATGGTACGTCAGCTCCTACAATGAGCAGTTCTTC; cdr3_aa: CASSEWYVSSYNEQFF
j_call: TRBJ1-4; clone_size: NA; d_call: TRBD1; v_call: TRBV13; cdr3_nt: TGTGCCAGCAGCGAACAGGGGTTCGATGAAAAACTGTTTTTT; cdr3_aa: CASSEQGFDEKLFF
j_call: TRBJ1-2; clone_size: NA; d_call: NA; v_call: TRBV5-4; cdr3_nt: TGTGCCAGCAGCTTGGGAGGCGAGGGTGAGATCTATGGCTACACCTTC; cdr3_aa: CASSLGGEGEIYGYTF
j_call: TRBJ2-1; clone_size: large; d_call: TRBD2; v_call: TRBV19; cdr3_nt: TGTGCCAGTAGTCGCAAGCGGGGGGTCTCCTACAATGAGCAGTTCTTC; cdr3_aa: CASSRKRGVSYNEQFF
j_call: TRBJ1-2; clone_size: few; d_call: TRBD1; v_call: TRBV11-2; cdr3_nt: TGTGCCAGCACCCGTCTGCGGGACAGCGCATTATATGGCTACACCTTC; cdr3_aa: CASTRLRDSALYGYTF
j_call: TRBJ2-1; clone_size: NA; d_call: NA; v_call: TRBV11-2; cdr3_nt: TGTGCCAGCAGCTTTATCCGGGGGAAAAGGAATGAGCAGTTCTTC; cdr3_aa: CASSFIRGKRNEQFF
j_call: TRBJ2-3; clone_size: NA; d_call: NA; v_call: TRBV2; cdr3_nt: TGTGCCAGCCGGCGTGAGGTCACAGATACGCAGTATTTT; cdr3_aa: CASRREVTDTQYF
j_call: TRBJ2-1; clone_size: once; d_call: TRBD1; v_call: TRBV4-1; cdr3_nt: TGCGCCAGCAGCCGTGACAGGGTCAGTGAGCAGTTCTTC; cdr3_aa: CASSRDRVSEQFF
j_call: TRBJ1-2; clone_size: few; d_call: NA; v_call: TRBV7-9; cdr3_nt: TGTGCCAGCAGCTTTCGCCACAGGGAGATGGGACCCCTTAACTATGGCTACACCTTC; cdr3_aa: CASSFRHREMGPLNYGYTF
j_call: TRBJ2-5; clone_size: NA; d_call: NA; v_call: TRBV12-3/TRBV12-4; cdr3_nt: TGTGCCAGCAGCTATGGACTACAAGAGACCCAGTACTTC; cdr3_aa: CASSYGLQETQYF
j_call: TRBJ1-2; clone_size: NA; d_call: TRBD1; v_call: TRBV19; cdr3_nt: TGTGCCAGTATGAGGAGACAGGGTGGAGGCTACACCTTC; cdr3_aa: CASMRRQGGGYTF
j_call: TRBJ2-1; clone_size: NA; d_call: NA; v_call: TRBV29-1; cdr3_nt: TGCAGCGCCGAAGACAACTACAATGAGCAGTTCTTC; cdr3_aa: CSAEDNYNEQFF
j_call: TRBJ1-3; clone_size: few; d_call: NA; v_call: TRBV4-2; cdr3_nt: TGTGCCAGCAGCCCGGAGAGGAGCTCTGGAAACACCATATATTTT; cdr3_aa: CASSPERSSGNTIYF
j_call: TRBJ2-7; clone_size: once; d_call: TRBD1; v_call: TRBV6-5; cdr3_nt: TGTGCCAGCACGGACAGGGGGCAGTACTTC; cdr3_aa: CASTDRGQYF
j_call: TRBJ1-1; clone_size: few; d_call: TRBD1; v_call: TRBV2; cdr3_nt: TGTGCCAGCAGTGACAGGGGGACTGAAGCTTTCTTT; cdr3_aa: CASSDRGTEAFF
j_call: TRBJ2-3; clone_size: NA; d_call: NA; v_call: TRBV6-2/TRBV6-3; cdr3_nt: TGTGCCAGCAGTTATCAGGTGGCTAGCGTTGAAGATACGCAGTATTTT; cdr3_aa: CASSYQVASVEDTQYF
j_call: TRBJ2-3; clone_size: NA; d_call: NA; v_call: TRBV10-3; cdr3_nt: TGTGCCATCAGCCCCCTACTTCAAACGGATACGCAGTATTTT; cdr3_aa: CAISPLLQTDTQYF
j_call: TRBJ2-3; clone_size: NA; d_call: TRBD2; v_call: TRBV4-2; cdr3_nt: TGTGCCAGCAGCACAAGGGGGGCTAGCGGGGGTACAGATACGCAGTATTTT; cdr3_aa: CASSTRGASGGTDTQYF
j_call: TRBJ1-5; clone_size: NA; d_call: NA; v_call: TRBV5-1; cdr3_nt: TGCGCCAGCAGCTTGGGGGCGGCGGGGGGCGCAGAGCCCCAGCATTTT; cdr3_aa: CASSLGAAGGAEPQHF
j_call: TRBJ1-1; clone_size: NA; d_call: NA; v_call: TRBV12-3/TRBV12-4; cdr3_nt: TGTGCCGGAAAGGAGAGGGCGGGCACTGAAGCTTTCTTT; cdr3_aa: CAGKERAGTEAFF
j_call: TRBJ2-7; clone_size: few; d_call: TRBD2; v_call: TRBV10-3; cdr3_nt: TGTGCCATCAGTGAGTCAGGGCGGGGGGGCAATGGTCGCTACGAGCAGTACTTC; cdr3_aa: CAISESGRGGNGRYEQYF